The clone carrying this TCR beta chain came up a few times. The sample is drawn from a study of spatial heterogeneity in lung cancer. The overall study: Compared with alpha-chain sequences, beta-chain sequences were consistently detected in greater numbers.

Germline V gives CDR1 SGHRS, CDR2 YFSETQ. The CDR3 runs 16 residues. Trimming took 2 bases from V and 2 from J, leaving 13 bases between them. TCR cDNA molecules were tagged individually, and each one carried a unique molecular identifier. TCRdb passed the 5' RACE reads through MiXCR, listing each CDR3 protein once. The table includes more than 75,000 distinct CDR3 sequences, around 12% detected once. Time point of the sample: sample taken at primary tumor resection. The sequenced material consisted of unsorted whole RNA from tumor, nontumor lung or frozen PBMC. The sample here was PBMCs, taken at surgery. This rearrangement joins TRBV5-1 to TRBJ2-2, with D possibly being TRBD1 (5 bases). This TCR came from a male donor with early-stage non-small cell lung cancer. CDR3 in amino acids: CASSLNRQGNTGELFF. The CDR3 DNA reads as TGCGCCAGCAGCTTAAATAGGCAGGGAAACACCGGGGAGCTGTTTTTT.